This entry is about one T cell receptor beta chain. Its antigen is unidentified. Profiled with immunoSEQ multiplex PCR; TCRdb holds only in-frame clones, not every one. The sample carries 90,000 to 120,000 clones, roughly 85% recorded once. Between the trimmed V and J ends, which lost 1 base and 7 bases, there was a span of 9 bases. Germline V gives CDR1 SGHRS, CDR2 YFSETQ. The CDR3 sequence is 13 residues long. This specimen comes from a study of T cell responses to AZD1222 COVID-19 vaccine. Study conclusions and caveats: Among vaccine-associated CD4 TCRs, coverage spanned spike, with dominance at 160-218 and 743-854. Spike-specific TCR breadth and depth rose after two AZD1222 doses. Targeting of unmutated variant regions was reportedly seen in nearly half of spike-specific TCRs.

Second doses that came at about 4 or about 12 weeks were put together. The sequenced sample was peripheral blood, obtained 28 days after the second AZD1222 dose. The TCR originated in an adult who received the AZD1222 COVID-19 vaccine. The genes are TRBV5-1 and TRBJ1-5; D not certain. DNA for the CDR3: TGCGCCAGCAGCTTGTGGGGTGCCCAGCCCCAGCATTTT. Its translation is CASSLWGAQPQHF.